This T cell receptor (beta chain) was recovered during a study of blood T cell repertoires in COVID-19. Turning to the study itself: Acute and convalescent COVID-19 specimens originated in the United States, Italy and Spain.

Authors' analysis steps: Amplification from reference gene primers served as the basis for estimated nucleated cell counts. TCRdb keeps only in-frame clones here, not all; method: immunoSEQ multiplex PCR. D and trimming were read from the DNA, whereas the V and J calls and clone size are those reported in that table. This sample has 170,000 or so clones; around nine tenths occur once, and the top ten carry roughly 0.9%. Germline CDR1 SGHVS, CDR2 FNYEAQ. Between the trimmed V and J ends, which lost 4 bases and 2 bases, there was a span of 18 bases. This CDR3 has 16 residues. This receptor was identified in a woman aged 18-29 years who had recovered from COVID-19. J is TRBJ2-7 and V is TRBV7-6; possibly TRBD2 for D (6 bases). The sample taken for sequencing was peripheral blood. The CDR3 sequence is CASSSLTGTWAYEQYF. The CDR3 bases are TGTGCCAGCAGCTCCCTAACCGGGACTTGGGCCTACGAGCAGTACTTC.